A single sample gave rise to the 18 T cell receptor beta chains below, sequenced in a study of cytomegalovirus exposure and HLA in healthy donors (dated by TCRdb to 2017 to 2019). The receptor library was made with the immunoSEQ multiplex PCR assay. A mixture of 60 forward primers for TCR Vbeta segments and 13 reverse primers for TCR Jbeta segments was used in the multiplex PCR. TCRdb took this table from immuneACCESS and kept in-frame rearrangements with V and J called. Such tables lack part of the clones; where checked against another copy, unresolved V genes explain under half of the gap, and the rest is unexplained. This sample holds 90,000 to 110,000 clones; around 72% were observed only once. The ten largest clones represent about 5.7% of the sample. Source material: PBMCs. The receptors here all came from a male donor in good health and CMV-seronegative.

The chain carries TRBV5-1 and TRBJ2-2; D remains ambiguous. The V end was cut by 4 bases, the J end by 0 bases, with 7 bases between. Germline lookup yields CDR1 SGHRS and CDR2 YFSETQ. This CDR3 region has 14 residues. DNA of the CDR3: TGCGCCAGCAGCCAGTCCACGAACACCGGGGAGCTGTTTTTT. Protein sequence: CASSQSTNTGELFF.

This chain links TRBV10-1 with TRBJ1-1; no clear D. V lost 1 base, J lost 6 bases, and 9 bases lay in between. The CDR3 is 13 residues long. Germline CDR1 WNHNN, CDR2 SYGVQD (reference sequence). The CDR3, as DNA: TGCGCCAGCAGTGAGTTAACCGCGGCTGAAGCTTTCTTT. It specifies CASSELTAAEAFF.

The chain recombines TRBV25-1 with TRBJ2-5; 7 bases are a match to TRBD2. With 6 bases clipped from V and 5 bases from J, the junction kept 12 bases outside the gene matches. This CDR3 contains 15 residues. CDR1 MGHDK and CDR2 SYGVNS come from the germline V gene. The chain's CDR3 is CASSALGGALETQYF. CDR3 sequence (DNA): TGTGCCAGCAGCGCTTTGGGAGGGGCCTTGGAGACCCAGTACTTC.

The CDR3 sequence: CAITPGGFLGTDTQYF. The CDR3 nucleotides are TGTGCCATCACCCCCGGAGGCTTCTTGGGCACAGATACGCAGTATTTT. V is TRBV10-3 and J is TRBJ2-3; the D gene is possibly TRBD2 (5 bases). The germline V gene has CDR1 ENHRY and CDR2 SYGVKD. This CDR3 has 16 amino acids. Trimming pared 7 bases from V and 1 base from J, leaving 18 bases between.

This clone was observed a few times. This chain uses TRBV28 with TRBJ1-2; D not resolved. V lost 10 bases and J lost 5, with 11 bases in between. The CDR3 totals 11 residues. The V gene's germline CDR1 is MDHEN and CDR2 SYDVKM. Written as DNA, the CDR3 is TGTGCCACCCGTACAGTTTATGGCTACACCTTC. This codes for CATRTVYGYTF.

The CDR3: CASSVEAGALYNEQFF. The CDR3 region has the DNA TGTGCCAGCAGCGTAGAGGCGGGAGCCCTCTACAATGAGCAGTTCTTC. This chain links TRBV9 with TRBJ2-1; 7 bases are a match to TRBD2. This CDR3 spans 16 amino acids. J was trimmed by 3 bases and V by 0 bases; bases with no gene match: 6. CDR1 and CDR2 from the germline V gene are SGDLS and YYNGEE.

This chain uses TRBV19 with TRBJ2-5, with D maybe TRBD2 (6 bases). The germline V gene has CDR1 LNHDA and CDR2 SQIVND (reference sequence). V was trimmed by 3 bases and J by 6 bases, leaving 17 bases between them. The CDR3 sequence is 15 residues long. The CDR3 loop is CASSINAGSEKTQYF. CDR3 DNA: TGTGCCAGTAGTATCAATGCCGGGAGCGAAAAGACCCAGTACTTC.

In this sample, this clone turned up a few times. This chain connects TRBV27 to TRBJ1-4; 7 positions match TRBD1. Looked up from germline, CDR1 is MNHEY and CDR2 is SMNVEV (reference sequence). CDR3 length equals 14 residues. V was clipped by 5 bases and J by 0 bases; unmatched bases: 0. CDR3 protein: CASSGTATNEKLFF. CDR3 in DNA: TGTGCCAGCAGTGGGACAGCAACTAATGAAAAACTGTTTTTT.

CDR3 residues: CASSLDSNTEAFF. The CDR3 nucleotides are TGTGCCAGCAGCTTGGACAGCAACACTGAAGCTTTCTTT. The chain couples TRBV7-9 to TRBJ1-1, with D tentatively TRBD1 (6 bases). The germline gives CDR1 SEHNR, CDR2 FQNEAQ (reference sequence). This CDR3 comprises 13 residues. V dropped 3 bases and J dropped 2 bases, with 7 bases sitting between them.

The chain is built from TRBV9 and TRBJ1-1; D is unresolved. The V gene lost 4 bases and the J gene lost 1 base, with 23 bases spanning the gap. CDR1 and CDR2 from the germline V gene are SGDLS and YYNGEE. The CDR3 length is 18 residues. The CDR3 bases are TGTGCCAGCAGCCGCGGTTTGGCAGCCCCCGTCCCGAACACTGAAGCTTTCTTT. As protein: CASSRGLAAPVPNTEAFF.

V gene TRBV30 combines with J gene TRBJ2-1, with D perhaps TRBD1 (5 bases). The CDR3 has 11 amino acids. Trimming shortened V by 3 bases and J by 9 bases, and 9 bases separated the two germline ends. The germline V gene has CDR1 GTSNPN and CDR2 SVGIG (reference sequence). CDR3 coding DNA: TGTGCCTGGAGCCGTGGGGCTGAGCAGTTCTTC. Translated, it gives CAWSRGAEQFF.

The V call is TRBV7-9, the J call TRBJ2-1; 7 bases match TRBD2. This CDR3 is 15 amino acids long. Germline assignment: CDR1 SEHNR and CDR2 FQNEAQ (reference sequence). Trimming cost V 5 bases and J 10 bases; bases outside gene matches: 14. CDR3 sequence (DNA): TGTGCCAGCAGCCCAGGGCATGCGGGAGTAGGAGAGCAGTTCTTC. This codes for CASSPGHAGVGEQFF.

This clone occurred a few times. The V call is TRBV27, the J call TRBJ2-7; the match to TRBD2 covers 11 bases. This CDR3 is built from 15 residues. V shed 2 bases and J 7 bases; nucleotides not matched to a gene: 7. Germline V gene sequence: CDR1 MNHEY, CDR2 SMNVEV (reference sequence). CDR3 loop: CASSLRSSGGREQYF. CDR3 nucleotide sequence: TGTGCCAGCAGTTTAAGGTCTAGCGGGGGGAGGGAGCAGTACTTC.

The chain joins TRBV27 to TRBJ2-1; the match to TRBD2 covers 8 bases. This CDR3 has 16 residues. Germline V gene lookup returns CDR1 MNHEY and CDR2 SMNVEV (reference sequence). V lost 5 bases, J lost 4 bases, and 10 bases stayed unmatched. The CDR3 coding sequence is TGTGCCAGCAGTCCCACAAGCGGGAGCGGGTACAATGAGCAGTTCTTC. It encodes CASSPTSGSGYNEQFF.

The V call is TRBV19, the J call TRBJ1-5; D unclear. Looked up from germline, CDR1 is LNHDA and CDR2 is SQIVND (reference sequence). The CDR3 runs to 14 residues. V shed 4 bases and J shed 6 bases, with 13 bases lying between them. The CDR3 sequence: CASSTIVGGQPQHF. In DNA, the CDR3 is TGTGCCAGTAGTACAATAGTTGGTGGTCAGCCCCAGCATTTT.

This chain joins TRBV19 and TRBJ2-2; D might be TRBD1 (6 bases). The germline CDR1 and CDR2 sequences are LNHDA and SQIVND (reference sequence). Trimming stripped 3 bases from V and 0 bases from J, with 11 bases between. CDR3 length equals 16 residues. The DNA for the CDR3 is TGTGCCAGTAGTATCTGGGGGACAACGAACACCGGGGAGCTGTTTTTT. It is translated as CASSIWGTTNTGELFF.

In DNA form, the CDR3 reads TGTGCCAGCAGTGAAAGGGGACAGGGGATGAGCTACGAGCAGTACTTC. Residues: CASSERGQGMSYEQYF. The chain is built from TRBV2 and TRBJ2-7, with 10 bases aligning to TRBD1. After removal of 2 bases from V and 3 bases from J, the junction contained 7 bases not matched to a gene. This CDR3 contains 16 residues. Germline V CDR1 and CDR2: SNHLY, FYNNEI.

The CDR3 DNA reads as TGTGCCAGCAGCATACAGGGGGCGCGAGGGACCCAGTACTTC. Encoded protein: CASSIQGARGTQYF. This chain links TRBV5-4 with TRBJ2-5, with 9 positions matching TRBD1. Germline trimming cut 4 bases from V and 7 bases from J; bases unmatched to any gene: 8. CDR1 SGHNT and CDR2 YYREEE come from the germline V gene (reference sequence). This CDR3 is 14 amino acids long.